This TCR beta chain was sequenced in a study of T cells in Graves' hyperthyroidism and ophthalmopathy. Study information: Peripheral blood was secured at the point of initial diagnosis, before any treatment.

In this sample, this clonotype turned up a few times. What it recognizes is unknown. Study conclusions and caveats: Blood also carried most thyroid clonotypes expanded above 0.001.

There were TCR beta CDR3 regions amplified from RNA transcripts. Initially, a first-round RT-PCR of the TCR CDR3 employed the HTBI primer set. From the multiplex PCR reads, TCRdb called clonotypes with MiXCR, one entry per CDR3 protein. The sample includes approximately 430,000 distinct CDR3 sequences, 15% to 17% of them seen just once. The CDR3 runs to 15 residues. V lost 5 bases, J lost 0 bases, and 11 bases lay in between. CDR1 is SGHTA and CDR2 is FQGNSA in the germline V gene. Sequencing was carried out using blood. This TCR came from a young woman with Graves' hyperthyroidism. This chain joins TRBV7-2 and TRBJ1-3; D not resolved. This CDR3 reads CASSPSSGSGNTIYF. In DNA, the CDR3 is TGTGCCAGCAGCCCATCCTCGGGCTCTGGAAACACCATATATTTT. Using reference TRBV7-2 and TRBJ1-3 for the parts outside the CDR3, the full variable domain is GAGVSQSPSNKVTEKGKDVELRCDPISGHTALYWYRQSLGQGLEFLIYFQGNSAPDKSGLPSDRFSAERTGGSVSTLTIQRTQQEDSAVYLCASSPSSGSGNTIYFGEGSWLTVV.